This is a list of T cell receptor beta chains from one sample in a study of blood T cell repertoires in COVID-19. Clones were read by immunoSEQ multiplex PCR, and TCRdb kept only the in-frame ones, dropping some. The sample shows about 200,000 clones, about 86% of them seen only once. Material: peripheral blood. All receptors derive from a man between 60 and 70 years old who had recovered from COVID-19. Both conserved end residues are part of each CDR3. Only part of the rows carry a size: once, few, many, or a class if the clone is expanded.

abundance: .
v_gene: TRBV5-6
j_gene: TRBJ2-2
CDR3aa: CASSPGTGVIGELFF

abundance: .
v_gene: TRBV5-6
j_gene: TRBJ2-3
CDR3aa: CASIDRLTDTQYF

abundance: .
v_gene: TRBV19
j_gene: TRBJ2-7
CDR3aa: CASSIGTGGLQQYF

abundance: .
v_gene: TRBV12-3/TRBV12-4
j_gene: TRBJ1-6
CDR3aa: CASSFTGLETLHF

abundance: .
v_gene: TRBV12-5
j_gene: TRBJ1-1
CDR3aa: CASERGGTEAFF

abundance: once
v_gene: TRBV5-1
j_gene: TRBJ2-3
CDR3aa: CASSRTSGTDTQYF

abundance: .
v_gene: TRBV6-5
j_gene: TRBJ2-2
CDR3aa: CASSTGQGDTGELFF

abundance: .
v_gene: TRBV29-1
j_gene: TRBJ2-6
CDR3aa: CSVEQNSGANVLTF

abundance: .
v_gene: TRBV27
j_gene: TRBJ2-7
CDR3aa: CASSQIPPSGSGYEQYF

abundance: .
v_gene: TRBV7-2
j_gene: TRBJ1-1
CDR3aa: CASSSYTGNTEAFF

abundance: .
v_gene: TRBV3-1/TRBV3-2
j_gene: TRBJ1-1
CDR3aa: CASTPRTGRTEAFF

abundance: .
v_gene: TRBV7-6
j_gene: TRBJ1-1
CDR3aa: CASSSQGNTEAFF

abundance: .
v_gene: TRBV3-1/TRBV3-2
j_gene: TRBJ1-1
CDR3aa: CASSDLFGQGAFTEAFF

abundance: .
v_gene: TRBV21-1
j_gene: TRBJ1-5
CDR3aa: CASSKNYRAGPWGQPQHF

abundance: once
v_gene: TRBV6-6
j_gene: TRBJ2-7
CDR3aa: CASSLPQGYEQYF

abundance: .
v_gene: TRBV27
j_gene: TRBJ1-6
CDR3aa: CASSFKSSYNSPLHF

abundance: .
v_gene: TRBV12-3/TRBV12-4
j_gene: TRBJ1-5
CDR3aa: CASCTGNQPQHF

abundance: .
v_gene: TRBV15
j_gene: TRBJ2-5
CDR3aa: CATRGLAGGSQETQYF

abundance: .
v_gene: TRBV6-5
j_gene: TRBJ1-1
CDR3aa: CASSSRGTEGLEAFF

abundance: .
v_gene: TRBV5-5
j_gene: TRBJ1-3
CDR3aa: CASSSEQGAGTIYF

abundance: once
v_gene: TRBV27
j_gene: TRBJ1-2
CDR3aa: CASSSGQGSYGYTF

abundance: .
v_gene: TRBV5-4
j_gene: TRBJ1-5
CDR3aa: CASSLGGQGSNQPQHF

abundance: .
v_gene: TRBV5-1
j_gene: TRBJ2-1
CDR3aa: CASSRTSGTTGGEQFF

abundance: once
v_gene: TRBV7-3
j_gene: TRBJ2-1
CDR3aa: CASSPQGAGEQFF

abundance: .
v_gene: TRBV7-7
j_gene: TRBJ2-2
CDR3aa: CASSQPTGEGGELFF